A single sample is the source of the 19 T cell receptor beta chains below, sequenced in a study of T cell responses to AZD1222 COVID-19 vaccine. Generated by immunoSEQ multiplex PCR, the TCRdb table keeps only in-frame clones and is missing some. Of more than 100,000 clones in the sample, approximately 85% were seen once. Here the sequenced sample was peripheral blood, taken 28 days after the second dose of the MenACWY control vaccine. The receptors were sampled from an adult who received the MenACWY meningococcal vaccine as a control.

The CDR3 region is CATSRTGAGGYNEQFF. In DNA form, the CDR3 reads TGTGCCACCAGCAGAACAGGGGCCGGGGGCTACAATGAGCAGTTCTTC. The chain uses TRBV15 and TRBJ2-1, with D perhaps TRBD1 (7 bases). The CDR3 covers 16 residues. Germline lookup yields CDR1 LNHNV and CDR2 YYDKDF (reference sequence). V was cut by 2 bases and J by 3 bases, with 14 bases left in between. The entire variable domain, with the rest obtained from reference TRBV15 and TRBJ2-1, is as follows: DAMVIQNPRYQVTQFGKPVTLSCSQTLNHNVMYWYQQKSSQAPKLLFHYYDKDFNNEADTPDNFQSRRPNTSFCFLDIRSPGLGDTAMYLCATSRTGAGGYNEQFFGPGTRLTVL.

The genes are TRBV6-5 and TRBJ2-5; D possibly corresponds to TRBD2 (7 bases). The germline CDR1 and CDR2 sequences are MNHEY and SVGAGI. The V and J ends lost 0 bases and 4 bases respectively, with 12 bases between them. The CDR3 is made up of 15 amino acids. As DNA, the CDR3 is TGTGCCAGCAGTTACTCCGGGGGGCCGCGAGAGACCCAGTACTTC. This translates into CASSYSGGPRETQYF.

V is TRBV9 and J is TRBJ1-2; 9 bases align to TRBD1. The germline V gene encodes CDR1 SGDLS and CDR2 YYNGEE. Trimming took 2 bases from V and 8 from J; bases not matched to a gene: 13. This CDR3 is built from 16 residues. CDR3 amino acids: CASSVRPGTGTGGYTF. The CDR3, as DNA: TGTGCCAGCAGCGTTCGACCCGGGACAGGGACGGGAGGCTACACCTTC.

The rearrangement links TRBV7-9 to TRBJ2-1, with 10 bases matching TRBD2. V shed 0 bases, J shed 10 bases, and the junction held 0 bases outside the gene matches. The germline V gene encodes CDR1 SEHNR and CDR2 FQNEAQ (reference sequence). The CDR3 covers 13 residues. CDR3 bases: TGTGCCAGCAGCTTAGCTAGCGGGGGGGAGCAGTTCTTC. Amino acid sequence: CASSLASGGEQFF.

The chain combines TRBV15 with TRBJ1-3; D not certain. The CDR3 has 13 amino acids. The germline V gene has CDR1 LNHNV and CDR2 YYDKDF (reference sequence). V lost 0 bases and J 2 bases, leaving 2 bases between the germline ends. The CDR3 DNA reads as TGTGCCACCAGCAGAGACACTGGAAACACCATATATTTT. As protein: CATSRDTGNTIYF.

This rearrangement joins TRBV24-1 to TRBJ1-2, with a tentative D call TRBD1 (6 bases). There are 14 residues in the CDR3. The V gene lost 4 bases and the J gene lost 4 bases, with 12 bases spanning the gap. In germline, CDR1 is KGHDR, CDR2 SFDVKD. CDR3 amino acids: CATSETNRVYGYTF. As DNA, the CDR3 is TGTGCCACCAGTGAGACCAACAGGGTCTATGGCTACACCTTC.

This clone was seen a few times. The chain combines TRBV5-1 with TRBJ2-5, with TRBD2 as a possible D gene (5 bases). The germline CDR1 and CDR2 sequences are SGHRS and YFSETQ. The CDR3 covers 19 residues. V dropped 0 bases and J dropped 5 bases, with 26 bases sitting between them. The CDR3 nucleotides read TGCGCCAGCAGCTTGGCGCCTACTAGGTTTGGTCGCGAGCAGGAGACCCAGTACTTC. It translates to CASSLAPTRFGREQETQYF.

The chain recombines TRBV28 with TRBJ2-3; 7 bases map to TRBD2. V was pared by 6 bases and J by 8 bases, with 5 bases of the junction left unmatched. CDR1 is MDHEN and CDR2 is SYDVKM in the germline V gene. The length of the CDR3 is 12 residues. In DNA form, the CDR3 reads TGTGCCAGCAGGTCTTGGGAGGGTACGCAGTATTTT. This codes for CASRSWEGTQYF.

About this clone itself: At one boundary the junction diverges from the germline segment, which might be a read error. This rearrangement joins TRBV11-1 to TRBJ2-5; 8 positions match TRBD2. Germline CDR1 reads SGHAT; CDR2 reads FQDESV (reference sequence). The CDR3 extends over 12 amino acids. DNA of the CDR3: TGTGCCAGCAGCCTAGCGGGAGAGACCCAGTACTTC. Translated: CASSLAGETQYF.

The chain uses TRBV28 and TRBJ1-5; 12 bases are shared with TRBD1. The trim removed 6 bases at V and 1 base at J, leaving 16 bases unmatched. The CDR3 runs to 20 residues. CDR1 and CDR2 (germline): MDHEN, SYDVKM. The CDR3 region has the DNA TGTGCCAGCAGCCCCTTGGGGAGGGACAGGGGGCGAATGAGCAATCAGCCCCAGCATTTT. The encoded protein is CASSPLGRDRGRMSNQPQHF. Drawing the rest from reference TRBV28 and TRBJ1-5, the complete variable domain is DVKVTQSSRYLVKRTGEKVFLECVQDMDHENMFWYRQDPGLGLRLIYFSYDVKMKEKGDIPEGYSVSREKKERFSLILESASTNQTSMYLCASSPLGRDRGRMSNQPQHFGDGTRLSIL.

The V and J genes are TRBV6-5 and TRBJ1-5; 8 bases line up with TRBD1. The trim removed 6 bases at V and 5 bases at J, leaving 9 bases unmatched. The CDR3 has 15 residues. Germline CDR1 and CDR2: MNHEY and SVGAGI. The CDR3 bases are TGTGCCAGCAGAACCGACAGGGGTAAGGATCAGCCCCAGCATTTT. Its protein is CASRTDRGKDQPQHF.

This clone appeared a single time. The genes are TRBV11-3 and TRBJ1-2, with a possible D match to TRBD1 (5 bases). CDR1 and CDR2 (germline): SGHNT, YENEEA. CDR3 length equals 12 residues. V was pared by 5 bases and J by 4 bases, with 8 bases between. The CDR3 here is CASSAGLYGYTF. DNA of the CDR3: TGTGCCAGCAGCGCGGGACTCTATGGCTACACCTTC.

The CDR3 protein is CASRRELSTGPGNTIYF. In nucleotides, the CDR3 is TGTGCCAGCAGACGAGAACTGTCCACGGGGCCGGGAAACACCATATATTTT. This chain joins TRBV11-2 and TRBJ1-3, with a weak D call TRBD1 (5 bases). The CDR3 extends over 17 amino acids. Germline V gene sequence: CDR1 SGHAT, CDR2 FQNNGV. V was shortened by 6 bases and J by 4 bases, with 22 bases between the two germline ends.

This chain links TRBV19 with TRBJ1-4; TRBD1 agrees at 9 bases. V lost 5 bases, J lost 4 bases, and 5 bases stayed unmatched. Germline CDR1 reads LNHDA; CDR2 reads SQIVND (reference sequence). There are 15 residues in the CDR3. The CDR3 bases are TGTGCCAGTAGTCCCCAGACAGGGGGTAATGAAAAACTGTTTTTT. The encoded protein is CASSPQTGGNEKLFF.

This clone was counted a single time. The gene calls are TRBV5-1 and TRBJ2-3; D is perhaps TRBD2 (5 bases). The CDR3 totals 17 residues. From germline, CDR1 is SGHRS and CDR2 YFSETQ. V was clipped by 0 bases and J by 1 base, with 15 bases between them. The CDR3 spells CASSLALGVGGTDTQYF. CDR3 DNA: TGCGCCAGCAGCTTGGCCCTCGGGGTCGGGGGCACAGATACGCAGTATTTT. The whole variable domain, remainder taken from reference TRBV5-1 and TRBJ2-3, is KAGVTQTPRYLIKTRGQQVTLSCSPISGHRSVSWYQQTPGQGLQFLFEYFSETQRNKGNFPGRFSGRQFSNSRSEMNVSTLELGDSALYLCASSLALGVGGTDTQYFGPGTRLTVL.

This clone is a singleton in its sample. The chain joins TRBV27 to TRBJ1-4, with D possibly matching TRBD1 (5 bases). Germline V gene lookup returns CDR1 MNHEY and CDR2 SMNVEV (reference sequence). The CDR3 loop spans 15 amino acids. V lost 6 bases and J 2 bases, leaving 13 bases between the germline ends. Here the CDR3 reads CASSMWGTTNEKLFF. In nucleotides, the CDR3 is TGTGCCAGCAGCATGTGGGGGACCACTAATGAAAAACTGTTTTTT.

J is TRBJ1-3 and V is TRBV9; D not resolved. Per germline, CDR1 SGDLS and CDR2 YYNGEE. The V and J ends lost 2 bases and 4 bases respectively, with 13 bases between them. The length of the CDR3 is 15 residues. The CDR3 DNA follows: TGTGCCAGCAGCGTTGGAGCCTACGGAGGAAACACCATATATTTT. It is translated as CASSVGAYGGNTIYF.

V usage is TRBV4-2 and J usage is TRBJ1-4, with a possible D match to TRBD1 (6 bases). The length of the CDR3 is 14 residues. Germline V gene lookup returns CDR1 LGHNA and CDR2 YNFKEQ. Trimming removed 0 bases at V and 8 bases at J, with 10 bases between. The CDR3 DNA reads as TGTGCCAGCAGCCAAGATAGGGGGAGCGAAAAACTGTTTTTT. It yields the protein CASSQDRGSEKLFF.

This clone turned up a few times. The rearrangement joins TRBV5-1 to TRBJ1-4, with TRBD1 identical over 8 bases. CDR3 length: 15 residues. V was clipped by 2 bases and J by 7 bases; unmatched bases: 7. Germline CDR1 SGHRS, CDR2 YFSETQ. The CDR3 nucleotides read TGCGCCAGCAGCTTCGGGAACACAGGGGGTGAAAAACTGTTTTTT. Translation: CASSFGNTGGEKLFF.